This T cell receptor (beta chain) was captured in a study of identical twins. This clonotype was observed many times. The antigen remains unidentified. After template switching added a universal primer site, the resulting cDNA carried unique molecular identifiers. TCRdb redid the calling of the 5' RACE reads with MiXCR, one entry per CDR3 protein. The table has about 240,000 distinct CDR3 sequences, approximately 11% seen once; the top ten hold about 3.9%. Study-wide points: Sequences that were out-of-frame, alpha and twin-shared displayed an excess of low generation probability.

The length of the CDR3 is 15 residues. V trimming: 4 bases; J trimming: 1 base; junction bases outside the gene matches: 0. This sample was also put to use in a study of yellow fever vaccine responses in identical twins. As that study records: As reported, the vaccine T cell response of twins seemed partly convergent and partly personalized.

J is TRBJ2-1 and V is TRBV12-3 or TRBV12-4; 11 nucleotides match TRBD1. The TCR was taken from a young woman in good health. Sequenced sample: memory (CD45RO+) T cells sorted from blood. CDR3 in amino acids: CASSWDRGSYNEQFF. The CDR3 DNA is TGTGCCAGCAGTTGGGACAGGGGGTCCTACAATGAGCAGTTCTTC.